These 3 T cell receptor beta chains were sequenced from one sample in a study of technical replicates of blood from a few donors. Clones were read by immunoSEQ multiplex PCR, and TCRdb kept only the in-frame ones, dropping some. The sample records tens of thousands of clones, over 90% being singletons. Sequenced input: T cells isolated from PBMCs. All receptors come from a human donor in good health.

The J gene is TRBJ2-3, the V gene TRBV2, with TRBD2 matching 8 bases. V lost 4 bases to trimming and J lost 14 bases; unmatched junction nucleotides: 8. Germline values: CDR1 SNHLY, CDR2 FYNNEI. This CDR3 is 12 amino acids long. The CDR3 is CASSASGGLWYF. In DNA form, the CDR3 reads TGTGCCAGCAGTGCCTCGGGAGGGCTTTGGTATTTT.

The chain joins TRBV5-6 to TRBJ1-5; 7 bases are a match to TRBD1. The CDR3 has 15 residues. Germline CDR1 is SGHDT and CDR2 is YYEEEE. The J segment lost 2 bases and the V segment lost 4 bases, leaving 6 bases of the junction unmatched. The CDR3, as DNA: TGTGCCAGCAGCCGCGACAGGGAGGGCAATCAGCCCCAGCATTTT. This encodes CASSRDREGNQPQHF.

DNA for the CDR3: TGTGCCTGGAGTGTGAGAGGCTATGGCTACACCTTC. Translation gives CAWSVRGYGYTF. The chain joins TRBV30 to TRBJ1-2; D uncertain. V dropped 0 bases and J dropped 4 bases, with 6 bases sitting between them. CDR1 is GTSNPN and CDR2 is SVGIG in the germline V gene (reference sequence). The CDR3 is 12 residues long. Using reference TRBV30 and TRBJ1-2 for the parts outside the CDR3, the full variable domain is SQTIHQWPATLVQPVGSPLSLECTVEGTSNPNLYWYRQAAGRGLQLLFYSVGIGQISSEVPQNLSASRPQDRQFILSSKKLLLSDSGFYLCAWSVRGYGYTFGSGTRLTVV.